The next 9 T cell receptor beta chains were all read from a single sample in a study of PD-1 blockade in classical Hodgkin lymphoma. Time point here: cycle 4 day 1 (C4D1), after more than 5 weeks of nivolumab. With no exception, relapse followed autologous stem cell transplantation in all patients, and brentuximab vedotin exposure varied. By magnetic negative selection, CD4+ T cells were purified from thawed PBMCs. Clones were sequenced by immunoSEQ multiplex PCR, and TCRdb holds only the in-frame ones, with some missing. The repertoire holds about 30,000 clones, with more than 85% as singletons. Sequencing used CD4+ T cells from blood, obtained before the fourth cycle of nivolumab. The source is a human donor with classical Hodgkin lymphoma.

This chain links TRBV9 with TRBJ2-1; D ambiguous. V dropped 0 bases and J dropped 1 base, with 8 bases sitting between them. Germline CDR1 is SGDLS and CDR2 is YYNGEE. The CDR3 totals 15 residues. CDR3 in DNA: TGTGCCAGCAGCGTAGAATGGTTATCCTACAATGAGCAGTTCTTC. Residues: CASSVEWLSYNEQFF.

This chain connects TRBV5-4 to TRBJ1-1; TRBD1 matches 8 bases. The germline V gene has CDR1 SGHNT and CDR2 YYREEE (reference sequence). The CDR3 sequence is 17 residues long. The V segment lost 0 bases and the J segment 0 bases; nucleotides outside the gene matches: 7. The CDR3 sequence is CASSLVGRGRVNTEAFF. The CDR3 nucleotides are TGTGCCAGCAGCTTGGTGGGCAGGGGGCGAGTGAACACTGAAGCTTTCTTT. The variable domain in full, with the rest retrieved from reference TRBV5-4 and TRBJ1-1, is ETGVTQSPTHLIKTRGQQVTLRCSSQSGHNTVSWYQQALGQGPQFIFQYYREEENGRGNFPPRFSGLQFPNYSSELNVNALELDDSALYLCASSLVGRGRVNTEAFFGQGTRLTVV.

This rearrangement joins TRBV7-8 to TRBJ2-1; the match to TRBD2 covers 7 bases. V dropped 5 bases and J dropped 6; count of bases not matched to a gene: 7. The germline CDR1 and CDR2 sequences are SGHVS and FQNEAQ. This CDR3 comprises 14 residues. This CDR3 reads CASSRGGLVNEQFF. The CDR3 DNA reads TGTGCCAGCAGCCGCGGCGGACTAGTCAATGAGCAGTTCTTC.

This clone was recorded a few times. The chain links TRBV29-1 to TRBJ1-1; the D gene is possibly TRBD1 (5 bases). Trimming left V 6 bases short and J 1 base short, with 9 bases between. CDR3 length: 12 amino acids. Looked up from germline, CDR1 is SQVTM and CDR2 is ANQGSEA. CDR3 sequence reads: CSVGGWNTEAFF. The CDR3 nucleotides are TGCAGCGTGGGGGGGTGGAACACTGAAGCTTTCTTT.

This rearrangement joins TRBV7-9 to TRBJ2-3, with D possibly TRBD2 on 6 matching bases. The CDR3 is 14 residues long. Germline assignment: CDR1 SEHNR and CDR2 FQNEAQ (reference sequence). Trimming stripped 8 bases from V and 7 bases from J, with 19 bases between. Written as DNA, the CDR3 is TGTGCCAGCTCTATGGGGCAGGGACTCCATACGCAGTATTTT. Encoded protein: CASSMGQGLHTQYF. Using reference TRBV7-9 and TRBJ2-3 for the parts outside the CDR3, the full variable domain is DTGVSQNPRHKITKRGQNVTFRCDPISEHNRLYWYRQTLGQGPEFLTYFQNEAQLEKSRLLSDRFSAERPKGSFSTLEIQRTEQGDSAMYLCASSMGQGLHTQYFGPGTRLTVL.

The CDR3, as DNA: TGTGCCAGCAGGGGGAGGTCCCGGAGTGGACTGGTGGGAGATACGCAGTATTTT. Amino acid sequence: CASRGRSRSGLVGDTQYF. The V gene is TRBV28, the J gene TRBJ2-3; D possibly corresponds to TRBD2 (6 bases). Per germline, CDR1 MDHEN and CDR2 SYDVKM. The CDR3 has 18 residues. Trimming cost V 6 bases and J 5 bases, with 27 bases left between them.

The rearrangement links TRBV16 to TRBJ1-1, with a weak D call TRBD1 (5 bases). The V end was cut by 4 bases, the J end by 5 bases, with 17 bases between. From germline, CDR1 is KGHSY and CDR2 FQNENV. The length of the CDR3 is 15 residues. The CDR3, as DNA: TGTGCCAGCAGCCGATTGGGGCAGGGACGGACTGAAGCTTTCTTT. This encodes CASSRLGQGRTEAFF.

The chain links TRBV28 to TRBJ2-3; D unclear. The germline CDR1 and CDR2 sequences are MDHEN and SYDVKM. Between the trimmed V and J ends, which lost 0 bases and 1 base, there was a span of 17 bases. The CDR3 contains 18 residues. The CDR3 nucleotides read TGTGCCAGCAGTTTATGGCCCACCCTAGTGGTGGGCACAGATACGCAGTATTTT. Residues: CASSLWPTLVVGTDTQYF.

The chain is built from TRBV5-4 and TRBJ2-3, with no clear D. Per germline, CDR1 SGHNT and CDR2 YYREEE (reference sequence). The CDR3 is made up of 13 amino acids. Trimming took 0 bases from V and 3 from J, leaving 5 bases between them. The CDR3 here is CASSLAATDTQYF. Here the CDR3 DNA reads TGTGCCAGCAGCTTGGCGGCGACAGATACGCAGTATTTT. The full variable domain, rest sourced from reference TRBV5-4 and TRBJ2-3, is ETGVTQSPTHLIKTRGQQVTLRCSSQSGHNTVSWYQQALGQGPQFIFQYYREEENGRGNFPPRFSGLQFPNYSSELNVNALELDDSALYLCASSLAATDTQYFGPGTRLTVL.